The text below deals with one T cell receptor (beta chain). Its cognate antigen has yet to be identified. Base qualities are not at hand, and no much larger clone is one base apart. V sheds 0 bases and J sheds 3 bases, leaving 14 bases between their ends. There are 16 amino acids in the CDR3, from cysteine to phenylalanine inclusive. Here the CDR3 DNA is all that survives: 48 bases in frame from base 1. Looking up the germline V gene yields CDR1 LGHNA and CDR2 YSLEER. Libraries were made using the immunoSEQ multiplex PCR assay. For the multiplex PCR, a mixture combining 60 forward primers for TCR Vbeta segments and 13 reverse primers for TCR Jbeta segments was used. A multiplex PCR assay on genomic DNA amplified the CDR3 region of rearranged TCR beta genes. The Illumina HiSeq System was used to sequence the amplified TCR beta libraries as 87-base-pair reads. The original methods were these. A later analysis tallied tens of millions of unique TCR beta chains across the 666 repertoires, and approximately 12 million of those chains were shared by two or more donors. Raw reads were error-corrected and collapsed into unique sequences with a nearest-neighbor algorithm that merged closely related sequences to remove PCR and sequencing errors. V, D and J gene segments were assigned by aligning CDR3 sequences to IMGT reference sequences. For a sequence to be retained, at least a six-nucleotide match to both a V gene segment and a J gene segment was required. A rearrangement counted as productive if the CDR3 had no stop codons and remained in frame with V and J, and every other rearrangement counted as non-productive. CDR3 was defined according to IMGT convention as the region running from the second conserved V-encoded cysteine to the conserved J-encoded phenylalanine. The earlier analysis of around 640 of the donors excluded sequences that lacked an unambiguous match to a single V gene segment. In an earlier analysis of 587 of the donors, V segments were called functional above 56.7% productive rearrangements and were called segregating when the between-donor standard deviation exceeded 5%. A statistical classification framework was built to diagnose cytomegalovirus status from the catalog of TCR beta chain sequences. In a later analysis, V and J genes were assigned by comparing TCR nucleotide sequences against IMGT/GENE-DB human TR gene sequences. In a later analysis, CDR3 sequences and most-parsimonious VDJ recombination scenarios were assigned using the TCRdist pipeline. In a later analysis, every TCR beta chain was defined by the combination of its CDR3 amino acid sequence and its V-gene family, and reads without a unique V-gene family were dropped. As a way to deal with suspected cross-contamination and a sequencing artifact, a later analysis dropped 592 nucleotide sequences that were highly shared and had low generation probability. For each public chain, a later analysis derived a clonal expansion index from normalized ranks of inferred template counts within each repertoire. In a later analysis, generation probabilities were computed with a VDJ recombination model fitted to out-of-frame rearrangements, and the resulting probabilities were checked against IGoR. A later analysis scored TCR-TCR, TCR-HLA and TCR-CMV co-occurrence with hypergeometric tests, applying a repertoire-size bias correction to TCR pairs. To estimate false discovery rates, a later analysis permuted the HLA or CMV assignments 20 times. In a later analysis, co-occurring TCRs were grouped using DBSCAN, with TCRdist sequence similarity added in when clustering inside HLA-allele-positive subsets. Co-occurrence clustering excluded repertoires with fewer than 30,000 or more than 120,000 public chains, plus five with anomalous nucleotide sharing. The table comes from immuneACCESS by way of TCRdb, which keeps in-frame sequences with V and J called. Part of the clones is missing from these tables; in studies checked, under half for an unresolved V gene and the rest for unknown reasons. D and trimming come from the DNA, and the V and J calls and clone size come from that table. The sample profile shows about 160,000 clones; about three quarters of them were found once. Of the sample, approximately 1.3% falls within the top ten clones.

The cohort was made up of under 800 healthy bone marrow donors. Cohort members were all nominally healthy when sampled, although unrecorded immune exposures were likely present. The donor tested CMV seronegative and was one of the 352 seronegative cohort members. A peripheral blood sample was provided by each donor, and peripheral blood mononuclear cells were used for TCR beta sequencing. The Qiagen DNeasy Blood Extraction Kit was used to extract genomic DNA from the blood cell samples. The sample belongs to a study of cytomegalovirus exposure and HLA in healthy donors (dated by TCRdb to 2016 to 2017). With regard to the full study: An earlier analysis of 587 of the donors reported over 250 Gb of sequence data and 117 million unique TCR beta sequences obtained from some 200 million T cells. An early release that covered approximately 600 HLA-typed donors contained around 300 gigabases of sequencing data and tens of millions of unique TCR sequences. Among the roughly 400 genotyped donors, approximately 76% belonged to the genetic ancestry cluster associated with self-reported Caucasian donors. The study was designed to test whether signatures of past pathogen exposure could be identified by cataloging public T cell receptors. The study profiled the T cell repertoires of under 700 subjects by immunosequencing and related them to cytomegalovirus serostatus. A separate validation cohort of approximately 130 different subjects was used in addition to the 666-subject first cohort. High-throughput TCR immunosequencing, statistical association of individual TCRs with disease status, and machine learning were combined to predict cytomegalovirus infection status. To study patterns of TCR occurrence, a later analysis re-analyzed previously published TCR beta repertoires from around 670 donors and added high-resolution HLA genotyping. Rather than using new phenotypic data, the later analysis identified candidate immune exposures from TCR beta sequences and from how often those sequences occurred across donors. To decide whether each TCR beta V gene segment behaved as functional or pseudogenic, an earlier analysis of approximately 600 of the donors relied on high-throughput TCR beta sequencing. Donor age, sex, ethnicity and CMV serostatus were compiled together with the repertoire data. A later genetic analysis took genome-wide SNP genotypes for about three fifths of the 666 donors and used that subset as a discovery cohort. All discovery cohort repertoires had been generated on a single sequencing platform. HLA typing included class I and class II loci at four-digit resolution. The number of typed donors differed by locus: 629-630 for A, B, C, DRB1 and DQB1; approximately 520 for DQA1; approximately 600 for DPA1; and some 470 for DPB1. Roughly 5 DR-DQ haplotypes were handled as single units for association and clustering, since linkage in the cohort was strong. On average, roughly 240,000 unique TCR beta nucleotide sequences were sequenced per donor among some 430 genotyped donors of the cohort, with about 17% of those sequences being non-productive.

Points the paper makes about the study in general: In both the original and validation cohorts, the classifier was reported to diagnose cytomegalovirus status with high specificity and sensitivity. The study listed 170 or so TCR beta chains as associated with cytomegalovirus. A later analysis found that TCR association rates varied across HLA loci, with DRB1 alleles showing the most associated TCRs and HLA-C alleles the fewest. Because HLA typing was unavailable for some donors at each locus, only the typed subset was used in association tests. Because counts were too low, about 15 rarely observed V segments, including chromosome 9 orphons, were left out of the earlier analysis of about 500 of the donors. In an earlier analysis of a few hundred of the donors, most TCR beta V segments were observed in productive rearrangements about 87% or about 30% of the time, broadly matching IMGT annotations. Most TCR sequences were observed very rarely across donors, whereas some public TCRs were present in many individuals. A further reported finding was that TCR beta sequences accurately predicted the HLA-A and HLA-B alleles for most subjects in the first cohort. The authors suggested that the approach could potentially be extended to other disease states and immunological phenotypes. Some IMGT-functional V segments, including TRBV6-2 and TRBV6-3, could not be told apart with the 87-base-pair reads, so those segments were excluded. In a later genetic analysis, fewer N-insertions in productive TCRs were reported among donors in an Asian-associated ancestry cluster than the approximately 630-donor mean. CMV serostatus was the only immune exposure information available for the cohort. In a later analysis, several top co-occurrence clusters were reported to appear linked to parvovirus B19, influenza, CMV and Epstein-Barr virus. In a later analysis, most CMV-associated TCR beta chains were found to appear HLA-restricted, with HLA associations seemingly driven largely by CMV exposure. V-gene and J-gene trimming of TCR beta chains was associated with a missense DCLRE1C variant in a later genetic analysis, and the association was replicated in an independent cohort. Correlated functional status among segregating V segments might reflect linkage disequilibrium, but an unknown experimental factor could not be ruled out. When HLA alleles, especially DR and DQ, strongly co-occurred, TCR associations were difficult to assign to individual alleles. This cohort had only TCR beta chains sequenced, and the lack of alpha or paired-chain data limited which features could be detected. The presence/absence analyses assumed that sequencing depth was roughly uniform across donors, and that assumption may not be true. In a later analysis, around 17,000 TCR beta sequences were associated with specific HLA alleles at a false discovery rate of 0.05. A group of highly shared sequence variants was considered likely to be a technical artifact of the sequencing pipeline. In a later analysis, HLA-associated TCR beta chains were found to be more clonally expanded and to have lower generation probabilities than equally common non-associated chains. In vitro tests confirmed that a few of the cytomegalovirus-associated TCR beta chains recognize cytomegalovirus antigens.

The sample consisted of PBMCs. The V and J genes are TRBV4-3 and TRBJ1-2; TRBD1 is perhaps the D gene, given 5 matching bases. This TCR was recovered from a man in his late teens or twenties in good health and CMV-seronegative. CDR3 reads: CASSQDQGSDYYGYTF. DNA sequence: TGCGCCAGCAGCCAAGATCAGGGCAGCGATTACTATGGCTACACCTTC.